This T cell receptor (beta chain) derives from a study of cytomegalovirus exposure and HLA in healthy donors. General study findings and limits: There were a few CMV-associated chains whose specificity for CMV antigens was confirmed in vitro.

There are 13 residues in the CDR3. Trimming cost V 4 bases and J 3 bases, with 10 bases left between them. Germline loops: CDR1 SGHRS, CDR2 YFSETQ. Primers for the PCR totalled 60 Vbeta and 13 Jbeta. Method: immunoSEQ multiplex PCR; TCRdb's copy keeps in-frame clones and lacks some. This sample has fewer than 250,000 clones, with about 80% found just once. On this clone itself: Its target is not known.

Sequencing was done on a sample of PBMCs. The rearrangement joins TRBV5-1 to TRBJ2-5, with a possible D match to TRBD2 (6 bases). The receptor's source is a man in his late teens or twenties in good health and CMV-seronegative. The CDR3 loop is CASSPTGEETQYF. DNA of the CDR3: TGCGCCAGCAGCCCAACGGGGGAAGAGACCCAGTACTTC.